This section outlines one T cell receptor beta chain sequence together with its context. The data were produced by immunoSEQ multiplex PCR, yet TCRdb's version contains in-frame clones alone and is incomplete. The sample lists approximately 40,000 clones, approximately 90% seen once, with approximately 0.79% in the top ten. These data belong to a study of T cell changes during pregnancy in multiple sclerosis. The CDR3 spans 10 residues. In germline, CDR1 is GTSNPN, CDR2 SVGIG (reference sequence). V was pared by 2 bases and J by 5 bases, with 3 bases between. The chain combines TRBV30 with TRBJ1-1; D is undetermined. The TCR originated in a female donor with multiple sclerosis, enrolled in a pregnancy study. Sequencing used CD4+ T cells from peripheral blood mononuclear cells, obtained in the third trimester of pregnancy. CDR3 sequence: CAWSLTEAFF. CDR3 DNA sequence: TGTGCCTGGAGTTTAACTGAAGCTTTCTTT.